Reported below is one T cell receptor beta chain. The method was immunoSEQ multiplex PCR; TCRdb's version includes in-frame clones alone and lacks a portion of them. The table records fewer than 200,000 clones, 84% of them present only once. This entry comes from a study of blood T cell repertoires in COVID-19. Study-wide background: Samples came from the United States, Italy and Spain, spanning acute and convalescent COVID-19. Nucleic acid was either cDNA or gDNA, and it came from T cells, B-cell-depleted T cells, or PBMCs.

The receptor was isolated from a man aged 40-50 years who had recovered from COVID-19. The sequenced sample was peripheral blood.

In DNA, the CDR3 is TGTGCCACCATTCTAACAGGGAAGGGGACTGAAGCTTTCTTT. Its protein product is CATILTGKGTEAFF. The chain joins TRBV6-5 to TRBJ1-1, with D maybe TRBD1 (6 bases). The CDR3 covers 14 residues. The V end was cut by 10 bases, the J end by 5 bases, with 20 bases between. Germline-derived CDR1 and CDR2 are MNHEY and SVGAGI.